These 17 T cell receptor beta chains were sequenced from one sample in a study of early T cells in non-severe SARS-CoV-2 infection. TCRdb re-derived calls from the 5' RACE reads in MiXCR, one entry per CDR3 protein. The table shows 70,000 to 85,000 distinct CDR3 sequences, with more than 9% occurring only once. The source material was whole blood. The source of these receptors is an adult who was a healthcare worker with PCR-confirmed SARS-CoV-2 infection or an uninfected control (not recorded which).

The table lists this clonotype with many counts. The rearrangement links TRBV14 to TRBJ1-1; 7 bases map to TRBD1. This CDR3 is 14 amino acids long. The V and J ends lost 7 bases and 1 base, in that order; junction bases with no gene match: 6. Germline CDR1 reads SGHDN; CDR2 reads FVKESK. CDR3 DNA: TGTGCCAGCAAGATACAGGGGAAGAACACTGAAGCTTTCTTT. This encodes CASKIQGKNTEAFF.

V gene TRBV20-1 combines with J gene TRBJ2-1, with D possibly TRBD2 on 7 matching bases. The V gene's germline CDR1 is DFQATT and CDR2 SNEGSKA (reference sequence). V shed 7 bases and J shed 5 bases, with 15 bases lying between them. CDR3 length: 13 amino acids. CDR3 in amino acids: CSVRGRADNEQFF. The CDR3 DNA follows: TGCAGTGTTAGGGGGAGGGCAGACAATGAGCAGTTCTTC.

The chain has TRBV4-3 and TRBJ2-3; no firm D call. The CDR3 spans 14 residues. The germline CDR1 and CDR2 sequences are LGHNA and YSLEER. Trimming shortened V by 0 bases and J by 3 bases, and 7 bases separated the two germline ends. This CDR3 is CASSQDIGTDTQYF. Here the CDR3 DNA reads TGCGCCAGCAGCCAAGATATCGGGACAGATACGCAGTATTTT.

The chain is built from TRBV7-3 and TRBJ2-2; 12 bases map to TRBD2. J was trimmed by 7 bases and V by 5 bases; bases with no gene match: 8. Germline V gives CDR1 SGHTA, CDR2 FQGTGA. CDR3 length: 16 amino acids. The CDR3 nucleotides read TGTGCCAGCAGCCCTAGCGGGAGGGCCCGTATCGGGGAGCTGTTTTTT. Amino acid sequence: CASSPSGRARIGELFF.

This clonotype came up many times. The chain carries TRBV12-3 or TRBV12-4 and TRBJ2-7; 10 bases fit TRBD2. The CDR3 runs 15 residues. The ends lost 4 bases at V and 1 base at J; junction bases unmatched: 4. CDR3: CASSSWTSGSYEQYF. For the CDR3, the DNA is TGTGCCAGCAGTTCTTGGACTAGCGGATCCTACGAGCAGTACTTC.

The J gene is TRBJ1-5, the V gene TRBV19; D gene uncertain. Germline assignment: CDR1 LNHDA and CDR2 SQIVND (reference sequence). V shed 0 bases and J shed 6 bases, with 12 bases lying between them. The CDR3 sequence is 15 residues long. The CDR3 coding sequence is TGTGCCAGTAGTATAGATCGGCAGATCCCTCAGCCCCAGCATTTT. Translation gives CASSIDRQIPQPQHF.

This clonotype has just a few counts. The chain combines TRBV29-1 with TRBJ2-1, with D perhaps TRBD1 (6 bases). The germline V and J ends were trimmed by 6 bases and 12 bases, with 12 bases remaining between them. This CDR3 is built from 10 residues. Per germline, CDR1 SQVTM and CDR2 ANQGSEA. The CDR3, as DNA: TGCAGCGTGACAGGACTGGTGCAGTTCTTC. Translated, it gives CSVTGLVQFF.

This clonotype has a handful of counts. V usage is TRBV7-3 and J usage is TRBJ2-3; D perhaps matches TRBD1 (6 bases). Trimming removed 4 bases at V and 3 bases at J, with 14 bases between. This CDR3 is built from 15 residues. Germline values: CDR1 SGHTA, CDR2 FQGTGA. The CDR3 coding sequence is TGTGCCAGCAGCTCTAAAGGGACACGTACAGATACGCAGTATTTT. Encoded protein: CASSSKGTRTDTQYF.

This clonotype was seen more than once but under ten times. The chain employs TRBV5-4 and TRBJ2-1, with 8 positions matching TRBD1. Trimming cost V 4 bases and J 8 bases; bases outside gene matches: 8. The CDR3 contains 14 residues. Germline V gene data show CDR1 as SGHNT and CDR2 as YYREEE (reference sequence). CDR3 bases: TGTGCCAGCAGCCCTGACAGGGGAGGAGATGAGCAGTTCTTC. Encoded protein: CASSPDRGGDEQFF. The full variable domain, rest sourced from reference TRBV5-4 and TRBJ2-1, is ETGVTQSPTHLIKTRGQQVTLRCSSQSGHNTVSWYQQALGQGPQFIFQYYREEENGRGNFPPRFSGLQFPNYSSELNVNALELDDSALYLCASSPDRGGDEQFFGPGTRLTVL.

This clonotype has a count of ten or more. The chain joins TRBV5-1 to TRBJ2-1; 10 positions match TRBD2. The CDR3 consists of 16 residues. Germline CDR1 reads SGHRS; CDR2 reads YFSETQ. V was clipped by 6 bases and J by 4 bases; unmatched bases: 10. CDR3 in amino acids: CASNSAGGPGYNEQFF. The CDR3 nucleotides read TGCGCCAGCAATTCAGCGGGAGGGCCGGGTTACAATGAGCAGTTCTTC.

This clonotype was recorded many times. The rearrangement uses TRBV12-5 and TRBJ2-2; D unresolved. The V gene lost 4 bases and the J gene lost 0 bases, with 3 bases spanning the gap. Germline values: CDR1 LGHNT, CDR2 FRNRAP. The CDR3 covers 13 residues. The CDR3 is CASGSPNTGELFF. CDR3 nucleotides: TGTGCTAGTGGTTCCCCGAACACCGGGGAGCTGTTTTTT.

The chain links TRBV14 to TRBJ2-2; tentative D call: TRBD1 (5 bases). V shed 2 bases and J shed 1 base, with 8 bases lying between them. This CDR3 has 15 amino acids. Germline loops: CDR1 SGHDN, CDR2 FVKESK. The CDR3 region has the DNA TGTGCCAGCAGCCAAAATCAGGGGAACACCGGGGAGCTGTTTTTT. Translated, it gives CASSQNQGNTGELFF.

The table lists this clonotype with a few counts. The genes are TRBV7-8 and TRBJ2-7; no clear D. The ends were cut back, 3 bases at V and 7 bases at J, with 7 bases in the middle. The CDR3 contains 11 residues. Per germline, CDR1 SGHVS and CDR2 FQNEAQ. The DNA for the CDR3 is TGTGCCAGCAGCTTCCCTGGGGAGCAGTACTTC. This gives the protein CASSFPGEQYF. Full variable domain (rest looked up from reference TRBV7-8 and TRBJ2-7): GAGVSQSPRYKVAKRGQDVALRCDPISGHVSLFWYQQALGQGPEFLTYFQNEAQLDKSGLPSDRFFAERPEGSVSTLKIQRTQQEDSAVYLCASSFPGEQYFGPGTRLTVT.

This clonotype was recorded a few times. V and J are TRBV12-5 and TRBJ2-3; D uncertain. Germline-derived CDR1 and CDR2 are LGHNT and FRNRAP. Trimming shortened V by 3 bases and J by 6 bases, and 4 bases separated the two germline ends. CDR3 length: 11 residues. The CDR3 sequence: CASGFGDTQYF. CDR3 coding DNA: TGTGCTAGTGGTTTCGGGGATACGCAGTATTTT.

The chain couples TRBV2 to TRBJ2-1, with 8 bases lining up with TRBD2. CDR3 size: 15 residues. Germline V CDR1 and CDR2: SNHLY, FYNNEI. V trimming: 5 bases; J trimming: 4 bases; junction bases outside the gene matches: 7. In DNA form, the CDR3 reads TGTGCCAGCAGTCGCGCGGGAGGCACTTACAATGAGCAGTTCTTC. Its protein product is CASSRAGGTYNEQFF.

This clonotype was counted ten times or more. The chain is built from TRBV7-3 and TRBJ1-1, with unresolved D. The CDR3 spans 13 residues. V was pared by 5 bases and J by 0 bases, with 7 bases between. The V gene's germline CDR1 is SGHTA and CDR2 FQGTGA. The CDR3 DNA reads as TGTGCCAGCAGCGATCTTATGAACACTGAAGCTTTCTTT. This encodes CASSDLMNTEAFF.

The chain combines TRBV20-1 with TRBJ1-2, with 9 bases aligning to TRBD1. V dropped 7 bases and J dropped 2; count of bases not matched to a gene: 5. Germline V gives CDR1 DFQATT, CDR2 SNEGSKA (reference sequence). The CDR3 is 13 amino acids. Written as DNA, the CDR3 is TGCAGTGTCGAGACAGGGGGAAACTATGGCTACACCTTC. Translation: CSVETGGNYGYTF.